A single sample is the source of the 18 T cell receptor beta chains below, sequenced in a study of blood T cell repertoires in COVID-19. Assay: immunoSEQ multiplex PCR; the TCRdb copy retains only in-frame clones and omits some. The sample lists roughly 130,000 clones; roughly 82% were seen once. Input material: peripheral blood. Every receptor here comes from a man aged 80 or over with acute or convalescent COVID-19.

The table lists this clone with a count of one. The chain has TRBV7-2 and TRBJ2-7, with D tentatively TRBD1 (6 bases). The CDR3 is 13 amino acids. Germline loops: CDR1 SGHTA, CDR2 FQGNSA. V lost 5 bases and J 2 bases, leaving 10 bases between the germline ends. This chain's CDR3 is CASSNRDTYEQYF. The CDR3 DNA is TGTGCCAGCAGCAACCGGGACACCTACGAGCAGTACTTC.

This chain connects TRBV27 to TRBJ1-5, with D maybe TRBD1 (6 bases). The V and J ends lost 2 bases and 6 bases respectively, with 14 bases between them. The CDR3 runs 15 residues. Germline V gene data show CDR1 as MNHEY and CDR2 as SMNVEV (reference sequence). The CDR3 DNA reads as TGTGCCAGCAGTTTAAAACCCACAGGGCTTCAGCCCCAGCATTTT. Translation gives CASSLKPTGLQPQHF.

The J gene is TRBJ1-5, the V gene TRBV28, with a weak D call TRBD1 (6 bases). Per germline, CDR1 MDHEN and CDR2 SYDVKM. The CDR3 is made up of 14 amino acids. V was clipped by 1 base and J by 6 bases, with 10 bases between them. The CDR3 sequence is CASSLYREGQPQHF. In nucleotides, the CDR3 is TGTGCCAGCAGTTTATACAGGGAGGGTCAGCCCCAGCATTTT. The full variable domain, completed using reference TRBV28 and TRBJ1-5, is DVKVTQSSRYLVKRTGEKVFLECVQDMDHENMFWYRQDPGLGLRLIYFSYDVKMKEKGDIPEGYSVSREKKERFSLILESASTNQTSMYLCASSLYREGQPQHFGDGTRLSIL.

V and J are TRBV9 and TRBJ1-3; TRBD1 agrees at 8 bases. The V segment lost 3 bases and the J segment 0 bases; nucleotides outside the gene matches: 8. The CDR3 length is 17 residues. Germline V CDR1 and CDR2: SGDLS, YYNGEE. The CDR3 region is CASSAGPTGGSGNTIYF. The CDR3 DNA is TGTGCCAGCAGCGCGGGACCCACAGGGGGCTCTGGAAACACCATATATTTT.

The chain is built from TRBV19 and TRBJ2-7; 7 nucleotides agree with TRBD1. Germline CDR1 LNHDA, CDR2 SQIVND (reference sequence). There are 13 residues in the CDR3. The junction had 4 bases not matched to a gene; V was cut back by 5 bases and J by 3 bases. CDR3 coding DNA: TGTGCCAGTAGTTACAGGGGCGACTACGAGCAGTACTTC. Its protein product is CASSYRGDYEQYF.

V is TRBV4-3 and J is TRBJ2-3, with 13 bases aligning to TRBD2. The germline CDR1 and CDR2 sequences are LGHNA and YSLEER. Unmatched junction bases numbered 5, after V lost 2 bases and J lost 6 bases. This CDR3 comprises 16 residues. CDR3 coding DNA: TGCGCCAGCAGCCAAACGGAGACTAGCGGGGGGGATACGCAGTATTTT. This codes for CASSQTETSGGDTQYF.

The V call is TRBV7-9, the J call TRBJ2-1, with 7 bases fitting TRBD1. V was pared by 6 bases and J by 4 bases, with 12 bases of the junction left unmatched. This CDR3 has 16 amino acids. Germline V gene lookup returns CDR1 SEHNR and CDR2 FQNEAQ (reference sequence). CDR3 coding DNA: TGTGCCAGCAGACAACTCGGACAGGCGGATTACAATGAGCAGTTCTTC. It encodes CASRQLGQADYNEQFF. The variable domain in full, completed from reference TRBV7-9 and TRBJ2-1, reads DTGVSQNPRHKITKRGQNVTFRCDPISEHNRLYWYRQTLGQGPEFLTYFQNEAQLEKSRLLSDRFSAERPKGSFSTLEIQRTEQGDSAMYLCASRQLGQADYNEQFFGPGTRLTVL.

The table lists this clone with a few counts. The gene calls are TRBV18 and TRBJ1-6; 7 positions match TRBD1. Trimming removed 4 bases from V and 5 bases from J; junction bases left unmatched: 5. CDR1 and CDR2 from the germline V gene are KGHSH and LQKENI. There are 15 residues in the CDR3. CDR3 sequence (DNA): TGTGCCAGCTCACGGATAGGGGGCGATAATTCACCCCTCCACTTT. Translation: CASSRIGGDNSPLHF.

This chain connects TRBV10-3 to TRBJ2-7; D gene ambiguous. The CDR3 has 15 residues. Germline V CDR1 and CDR2: ENHRY, SYGVKD. Trimming took off 0 bases at V and 1 base at J, with 10 bases between the two ends. CDR3 in amino acids: CAISESMGSSYEQYF. For the CDR3, the DNA is TGTGCCATCAGTGAGTCGATGGGCAGTTCCTACGAGCAGTACTTC.

The chain is built from TRBV12-3 or TRBV12-4 and TRBJ1-2, with D hard to call. V dropped 5 bases and J dropped 7 bases, with 14 bases sitting between them. The CDR3 is 13 residues long. This chain's CDR3 is CASSLPESRGYTF. The CDR3 region has the DNA TGTGCCAGCAGTCTCCCAGAAAGTCGTGGCTACACCTTC.

The V call is TRBV19, the J call TRBJ2-1; 10 positions match TRBD2. This CDR3 contains 14 residues. Germline V gene data show CDR1 as LNHDA and CDR2 as SQIVND (reference sequence). With 6 bases clipped from V and 8 bases from J, the junction kept 7 bases outside the gene matches. The CDR3 sequence is CASRSGGDKYEQFF. The DNA of the CDR3 is TGTGCCAGTAGGAGCGGGGGGGATAAATATGAGCAGTTCTTC.

This clone appeared a few times. The genes are TRBV6-5 and TRBJ1-1; D unresolved. V shed 7 bases and J shed 6 bases, with 21 bases lying between them. The germline V gene encodes CDR1 MNHEY and CDR2 SVGAGI. The CDR3 extends over 15 amino acids. The chain's CDR3 is CASTSPPTDGAEAFF. CDR3 DNA sequence: TGTGCCAGCACCTCCCCCCCCACAGACGGCGCTGAAGCTTTCTTT.

The chain is built from TRBV6-5 and TRBJ2-2, with 7 bases matching TRBD1. CDR3 size: 15 residues. CDR1 and CDR2 from the germline V gene are MNHEY and SVGAGI. Trimming cost V 7 bases and J 0 bases; bases outside gene matches: 5. The CDR3, as DNA: TGTGCCAGCACCTTTCAGGGGGCGAACACCGGGGAGCTGTTTTTT. Its protein is CASTFQGANTGELFF.

The chain uses TRBV30 and TRBJ1-2; D possibly corresponds to TRBD1 (5 bases). Trimming left V 1 base short and J 5 bases short, with 14 bases between. This CDR3 region has 14 residues. Germline CDR1 and CDR2: GTSNPN and SVGIG (reference sequence). The CDR3, as DNA: TGTGCCTGGAGTGGCGGGGCGTTTCAGTATGGCTACACCTTC. It specifies CAWSGGAFQYGYTF.

V gene TRBV7-3 combines with J gene TRBJ1-6; a weak D match, TRBD1 (5 bases). Trimming removed 1 base from V and 0 bases from J, with 10 bases in between. Germline CDR1 SGHTA, CDR2 FQGTGA. The CDR3 is made up of 17 amino acids. CDR3 nucleotides: TGTGCCAGCAGCTTAAGACAGCGAAGCTCCTATAATTCACCCCTCCACTTT. As protein: CASSLRQRSSYNSPLHF.

V gene TRBV10-3 combines with J gene TRBJ2-3; 7 bases line up with TRBD2. The CDR3 is 14 residues long. Unmatched junction bases numbered 3, after V lost 4 bases and J lost 2 bases. Per the germline V gene, CDR1 is ENHRY and CDR2 is SYGVKD. CDR3 in amino acids: CAISVLAYTDTQYF. The DNA for the CDR3 is TGTGCCATCAGTGTACTAGCGTACACAGATACGCAGTATTTT.

The CDR3 nucleotides read TGTGCCAGCAGTCAACAGGGGTCTTACACTGAAGCTTTCTTT. Translation gives CASSQQGSYTEAFF. The chain couples TRBV6-5 to TRBJ1-1; 7 nucleotides agree with TRBD1. V gave up 5 bases and J gave up 3 bases; unmatched junction bases: 6. Germline CDR1 and CDR2: MNHEY and SVGAGI. The CDR3 runs to 14 residues.

This clone was recorded a few times. The rearrangement links TRBV7-9 to TRBJ1-5, with 7 nucleotides matching TRBD1. Germline V CDR1 and CDR2: SEHNR, FQNEAQ (reference sequence). The CDR3 is 15 amino acids. Germline trimming cut 5 bases from V and 3 bases from J; bases unmatched to any gene: 7. The CDR3 sequence is CASSPTGRSNQPQHF. CDR3 sequence (DNA): TGTGCCAGCAGCCCGACAGGGAGGTCCAATCAGCCCCAGCATTTT.